These 32 T cell receptor beta chains originate from one sample sequenced in a study of blood T cell repertoires in COVID-19. Some clones are missing from TCRdb's copy, which holds only in-frame ones; the method was immunoSEQ multiplex PCR. The table includes about 77,000 clones, over 70% detected once. Sequenced input: peripheral blood. These receptors originate from a man aged 60-69 years with acute or convalescent COVID-19.

V usage is TRBV5-1 and J usage is TRBJ2-3, with 9 bases lining up with TRBD2. V shed 6 bases, J shed 3 bases, and the junction held 2 bases outside the gene matches. Germline V lookup: CDR1 SGHRS, CDR2 YFSETQ. The CDR3 totals 13 residues. CDR3 residues: CASMREGTDTQYF. CDR3 DNA sequence: TGCGCCAGCATGCGGGAGGGGACAGATACGCAGTATTTT.

V and J are TRBV6-1 and TRBJ2-1, with TRBD2 as a possible D gene (6 bases). The CDR3 is made up of 16 amino acids. V lost 2 bases and J lost 5, with 16 bases in between. Germline assignment: CDR1 MNHNS and CDR2 SASEGT. The CDR3 reads CASSEKEGTINNEQFF. In DNA, the CDR3 is TGTGCCAGCAGTGAAAAGGAGGGGACCATTAACAATGAGCAGTTCTTC.

V and J are TRBV6-1 and TRBJ2-6, with TRBD1 matching over 9 bases. The CDR3 is 16 amino acids. Per germline, CDR1 MNHNS and CDR2 SASEGT. The junction had 2 bases not matched to a gene; V was cut back by 3 bases and J by 2 bases. The CDR3 bases are TGTGCCAGCAGTGAGGGACAGGGAGCTGGGGCCAACGTCCTGACTTTC. Its translation: CASSEGQGAGANVLTF.

The gene calls are TRBV1 and TRBJ2-7; TRBD2 is the table's D call, not checked against the DNA. TRBV1 is marked as a pseudogene. This CDR3 contains 18 residues. The CDR3 DNA reads as TGCACCAGCAGCCCACCCCAGCGGCGATTGTTGAGATCCTACGAGCAGTACTTC. Translation gives CTSSPPQRRLLRSYEQYF.

V usage is TRBV2 and J usage is TRBJ1-6, with TRBD1 matching 10 bases. Per germline, CDR1 SNHLY and CDR2 FYNNEI. CDR3 size: 14 residues. V trimming: 6 bases; J trimming: 9 bases; junction bases outside the gene matches: 5. CDR3 residues: CASSDGQGVSPLHF. CDR3 sequence (DNA): TGTGCCAGCAGCGACGGACAGGGGGTTTCACCCCTCCACTTT.

The rearrangement links TRBV18 to TRBJ2-1; D perhaps matches TRBD1 (6 bases). V was trimmed by 5 bases and J by 8 bases, leaving 13 bases between them. The CDR3 runs to 13 residues. Per the germline V gene, CDR1 is KGHSH and CDR2 is LQKENI. The CDR3 coding sequence is TGTGCCAGCTCAACAGGGTCCGGCGATGAGCAGTTCTTC. This encodes CASSTGSGDEQFF.

The genes are TRBV23-1 and TRBJ2-7; TRBD1 is a possible D gene (5 bases). TRBV23-1 is sorted into the ORF group, with uncertain function. The CDR3 is 14 residues long. V lost 2 bases and J 2 bases, leaving 10 bases between the germline ends. CDR3 nucleotide sequence: TGCGCCAGCAGTCAAGGGGTGGGGCCCTACGAGCAGTACTTC. Translated: CASSQGVGPYEQYF.

The chain recombines TRBV15 with TRBJ2-1; TRBD2 matches 8 bases. The germline V gene encodes CDR1 LNHNV and CDR2 YYDKDF (reference sequence). V dropped 8 bases and J dropped 7; count of bases not matched to a gene: 10. The CDR3 spans 14 residues. The DNA for the CDR3 is TGTGCCACCCGGGCACGTCTAGCGGGTAATGAGCAGTTCTTC. Translating it yields CATRARLAGNEQFF.

The V and J genes are TRBV30 and TRBJ2-7; 8 positions agree with TRBD1. J gave up 2 bases and V 1 base, and 1 base lay outside the gene matches. Germline CDR1 is GTSNPN and CDR2 is SVGIG (reference sequence). The CDR3 contains 13 residues. The CDR3 DNA is TGTGCCTGGAGTGGGGGACAGGCCTACGAGCAGTACTTC. It encodes CAWSGGQAYEQYF.

This chain uses TRBV29-1 with TRBJ2-5, with 14 bases identical to TRBD2. J lost 5 bases, V lost 6 bases, and 8 bases had no gene match. The CDR3 is 15 amino acids. Looked up from germline, CDR1 is SQVTM and CDR2 is ANQGSEA. CDR3: CSVADGTSGSETQYF. CDR3 in DNA: TGCAGCGTGGCGGATGGGACTAGCGGGAGTGAGACCCAGTACTTC.

This clone has only a few counts. The gene calls are TRBV15 and TRBJ1-4; D may be TRBD1 (6 bases). In germline, CDR1 is LNHNV, CDR2 YYDKDF (reference sequence). The CDR3 is 13 amino acids. V lost 10 bases to trimming and J lost 5 bases, with 14 bases between them. The CDR3 loop is CASRQDLNEKLFF. The CDR3 DNA reads TGTGCCAGTAGACAGGATTTAAATGAAAAACTGTTTTTT.

This clone was picked up one time. The CDR3 loop reads CASYPRPGQGLMSSYEQYV. The CDR3, as DNA: TGTGCCAGCTACCCTCGTCCGGGACAGGGGCTTATGAGCTCCTACGAGCAGTACGTC. The rearrangement links TRBV18 to TRBJ2-7, with 10 bases that match TRBD1. The length of the CDR3 is 19 residues. Trimming at V came to 7 bases and at J to 0 bases, leaving 18 bases not matched to a gene. From germline, CDR1 is KGHSH and CDR2 LQKENI.

The rearrangement uses TRBV7-6 and TRBJ1-5; D ambiguous. The CDR3 is made up of 22 amino acids. From germline, CDR1 is SGHVS and CDR2 FNYEAQ. Trimming stripped 1 base from V and 3 bases from J, with 31 bases between. CDR3 sequence reads: CASSLGNGEGKKRSSDNQPQHF. CDR3 coding DNA: TGTGCCAGCAGCTTAGGAAACGGGGAGGGAAAGAAGCGAAGTTCAGACAATCAGCCCCAGCATTTT. Based on the CDR3 plus reference TRBV7-6 and TRBJ1-5, the full variable domain is GAGVSQSPRYKVTKRGQDVALRCDPISGHVSLYWYRQALGQGPEFLTYFNYEAQQDKSGLPNDRFSAERPEGSISTLTIQRTEQRDSAMYRCASSLGNGEGKKRSSDNQPQHFGDGTRLSIL.

In DNA form, the CDR3 reads TGTGCCAGCAGTGAAGCGGTTCTCTTGCAGGGGCTTATTTATGGCTACACCTTC. Protein: CASSEAVLLQGLIYGYTF. The V gene is TRBV6-1, the J gene TRBJ1-2, with a possible D match to TRBD1 (6 bases). The ends were cut back, 0 bases at V and 5 bases at J, with 22 bases in the middle. Germline V gives CDR1 MNHNS, CDR2 SASEGT. The length of the CDR3 is 18 residues.

The V and J genes are TRBV30 and TRBJ1-2; no definite D call. V was trimmed by 0 bases and J by 2 bases, leaving 7 bases between them. Germline V gene lookup returns CDR1 GTSNPN and CDR2 SVGIG (reference sequence). The CDR3 length is 13 residues. CDR3 loop: CAWSVTPNYGYTF. In nucleotides, the CDR3 is TGTGCCTGGAGTGTGACACCAAACTATGGCTACACCTTC.

This clone was detected only once. The chain couples TRBV7-2 to TRBJ2-7; TRBD1 aligns across 7 bases. V shed 6 bases and J 0 bases; nucleotides not matched to a gene: 8. CDR3 length: 15 amino acids. Germline V CDR1 and CDR2: SGHTA, FQGNSA. The DNA for the CDR3 is TGTGCCAGCAGTTGGGACAGCCTCAGCTCCTACGAGCAGTACGTC. Its translation is CASSWDSLSSYEQYV.

The chain is built from TRBV9 and TRBJ1-3; no definite D call. V lost 0 bases to trimming and J lost 4 bases, with 11 bases between them. The germline gives CDR1 SGDLS, CDR2 YYNGEE. This CDR3 is 15 amino acids long. In DNA, the CDR3 is TGTGCCAGCAGCGTAGATCCAAGCTCCGGAAACACCATATATTTT. Translated, it gives CASSVDPSSGNTIYF.

The rearrangement joins TRBV5-4 to TRBJ2-4, with 7 positions matching TRBD2. This CDR3 comprises 14 residues. Trimming at V came to 1 base and at J to 3 bases, leaving 1 base not matched to a gene. CDR1 and CDR2 (germline): SGHNT, YYREEE (reference sequence). CDR3 in DNA: TGTGCCAGCAGCTTGTGGGGGGGCAAAAACATTCAGTACTTC. Its protein is CASSLWGGKNIQYF.

The gene calls are TRBV12-5 and TRBJ2-1; perhaps TRBD1 as D (5 bases). Trimming removed 1 base from V and 5 bases from J, with 12 bases in between. The CDR3 has 15 amino acids. CDR1 and CDR2 from the germline V gene are LGHNT and FRNRAP. The DNA for the CDR3 is TGTGCTAGTGGTTTGGGGGGCCTACTAAACAATGAGCAGTTCTTC. Protein: CASGLGGLLNNEQFF.

The chain links TRBV19 to TRBJ2-2; 7 nucleotides line up with TRBD2. This CDR3 region has 12 residues. The germline CDR1 and CDR2 sequences are LNHDA and SQIVND (reference sequence). For the CDR3, the DNA is TGTGGAAGCGGGAATCCGACCGGGGAGCTGTTTTTT. Translation: CGSGNPTGELFF.

This clone was recorded only once. The chain combines TRBV7-6 with TRBJ1-2; D unclear. The germline V gene has CDR1 SGHVS and CDR2 FNYEAQ. The V end was cut by 6 bases, the J end by 3 bases, with 14 bases between. This CDR3 region has 14 residues. This chain's CDR3 is CASSSREADYGYTF. CDR3 DNA: TGTGCCAGCAGTTCCCGGGAAGCAGACTATGGCTACACCTTC.

The rearrangement uses TRBV3-1 (or the pseudogene TRBV3-2) and TRBJ1-6; weak D call: TRBD1 (6 bases). V dropped 3 bases and J dropped 1 base, with 13 bases sitting between them. Germline V gene sequence: CDR1 LGHDT, CDR2 YNNKEL (reference sequence). The CDR3 totals 17 residues. The CDR3 loop is CASSQKKQGSYNSPLHF. The CDR3 DNA is TGTGCCAGCAGCCAGAAAAAACAGGGTTCCTATAATTCACCCCTCCACTTT.

This chain links TRBV15 with TRBJ2-5, with D tentatively TRBD1 (6 bases). The CDR3 has 14 amino acids. CDR1 is LNHNV and CDR2 is YYDKDF in the germline V gene (reference sequence). V was clipped by 5 bases and J by 3 bases, with 13 bases between them. CDR3 residues: CATSPDAGEETQYF. In nucleotides, the CDR3 is TGTGCCACCAGCCCGGATGCAGGGGAAGAGACCCAGTACTTC.

This clone appeared a few times. The chain combines TRBV4-1 with TRBJ2-1, with D maybe TRBD1 (5 bases). Trimming pared 1 base from V and 0 bases from J, leaving 13 bases between. The germline gives CDR1 MGHRA, CDR2 YSYEKL. The CDR3 runs to 17 residues. The chain's CDR3 is CASSQVDMGFSYNEQFF. In nucleotides, the CDR3 is TGCGCCAGCAGCCAAGTGGACATGGGTTTCTCCTACAATGAGCAGTTCTTC.

The genes are TRBV24-1 and TRBJ2-2; D is uncertain. This CDR3 has 17 amino acids. V was pared by 3 bases and J by 4 bases, with 17 bases between. Germline loops: CDR1 KGHDR, CDR2 SFDVKD. In DNA form, the CDR3 reads TGTGCCACCAGTGATGAACAGCCCCTTCTGGCCACCGGGGAGCTGTTTTTT. Its protein product is CATSDEQPLLATGELFF.

This chain joins TRBV11-3 and TRBJ2-5; 9 nucleotides align to TRBD1. The CDR3 spans 14 residues. CDR1 is SGHNT and CDR2 is YENEEA in the germline V gene. The J segment lost 4 bases and the V segment lost 5 bases, leaving 5 bases of the junction unmatched. The CDR3 sequence is CASSEDRGSETQYF. The DNA for the CDR3 is TGTGCCAGCAGCGAAGACAGGGGGTCAGAGACCCAGTACTTC.

J is TRBJ2-2 and V is TRBV10-3; 11 positions match TRBD2. V shed 4 bases and J 1 base; nucleotides not matched to a gene: 2. There are 16 residues in the CDR3. Germline V gene sequence: CDR1 ENHRY, CDR2 SYGVKD. The CDR3 DNA reads as TGTGCCATCAGTGTTAGCGGGAGGGGGAACACCGGGGAGCTGTTTTTT. Translation gives CAISVSGRGNTGELFF.

This clone has only a few counts. The chain links TRBV5-4 to TRBJ2-5; D gene unclear. CDR1 SGHNT and CDR2 YYREEE come from the germline V gene (reference sequence). The CDR3 has 12 residues. Between the trimmed V and J ends, which lost 2 bases and 0 bases, there was a span of 2 bases. DNA for the CDR3: TGTGCCAGCAGCTTCAACCAAGAGACCCAGTACTTC. Its protein product is CASSFNQETQYF.

The rearrangement joins TRBV3-1 (or the pseudogene TRBV3-2) to TRBJ2-7, with TRBD1 matching 10 bases. Trimming cost V 8 bases and J 2 bases; bases outside gene matches: 9. CDR1 is LGHDT and CDR2 is YNNKEL in the germline V gene (reference sequence). The CDR3 extends over 15 amino acids. The CDR3 region is CASQRWDRGTYEQYV. The CDR3 nucleotides read TGTGCCAGCCAACGCTGGGACAGGGGAACCTACGAGCAGTACGTC.

This clone was observed once. The V and J genes are TRBV6-5 and TRBJ1-6, with D unclear. This CDR3 spans 16 amino acids. Germline V gene lookup returns CDR1 MNHEY and CDR2 SVGAGI. V was trimmed by 0 bases and J by 10 bases, leaving 16 bases between them. The DNA of the CDR3 is TGTGCCAGCAGTTACTCGACTTCGGGAGACCTATCACCCCTCCACTTT. It yields the protein CASSYSTSGDLSPLHF.

This sequence joins TRBV7-2 and TRBJ2-5, with 13 bases matching TRBD2. CDR1 and CDR2 from the germline V gene are SGHTA and FQGNSA. Germline trimming cut 5 bases from V and 5 bases from J; bases unmatched to any gene: 5. The CDR3 runs to 15 residues. DNA of the CDR3: TGTGCCAGCAGCCGGACTAGCGGGGGAGGGGAGACCCAGTACTTC. This gives the protein CASSRTSGGGETQYF.

This chain links TRBV6-6 with TRBJ2-7; 9 bases align to TRBD2. The trim removed 6 bases at V and 4 bases at J, leaving 4 bases unmatched. The CDR3 length is 13 residues. Per the germline V gene, CDR1 is MNHNY and CDR2 is SVGAGI (reference sequence). The CDR3 nucleotides read TGTGCCAGCAGCGCGGGGGGGCAATACGAGCAGTACGTC. It translates to CASSAGGQYEQYV.